This TCR beta chain comes out of a study of cytomegalovirus exposure and HLA in healthy donors. The PCR had 60 Vbeta and 13 Jbeta primers. Using immunoSEQ multiplex PCR, the repertoire was profiled, and TCRdb retains in-frame clones only, with some absent. The sample yields about 120,000 clones, around three quarters seen once. Looked up from germline, CDR1 is MGHRA and CDR2 is YSYEKL. This CDR3 is built from 13 residues. V dropped 0 bases and J dropped 3 bases, with 3 bases sitting between them. About this clone itself: Other DNA sequences in the same sample also yield this CDR3.

The specimen sequenced was PBMCs. The clonotype was recovered from a man aged 18 to 35 in good health and CMV-seropositive. The rearrangement joins TRBV4-1 to TRBJ2-1; D is unclear. CDR3: CASSQDYYNEQFF. In DNA form, the CDR3 reads TGCGCCAGCAGCCAAGACTACTACAATGAGCAGTTCTTC.